This passage covers 32 T cell receptor beta chains from one sample sequenced in a study of T cells in Graves' hyperthyroidism and ophthalmopathy (dated by TCRdb to the late 2010s). The method was multiplex PCR. This sample was sequenced with an Illumina HiSeq 2000. TCR beta CDR3 regions were amplified from RNA transcripts. The TCR CDR3 was subjected to a first round of RT-PCR using the HTBI primer set and the Qiagen OneStep RT-PCR kit. TCRdb ran its own pipeline on the public reads, namely fastp trimming at Q25 and MiXCR clone calling, and kept in-frame beta chains. CDR3 protein duplicates are merged, each entry listing the most common genes and DNA. The sample table holds hundreds of thousands of distinct CDR3 sequences, of which approximately 40% were seen once. Around 30% of the sample is taken by the ten largest. The sequenced sample consisted of blood. These receptors all come from a woman in her thirties or forties with Graves' hyperthyroidism.

This clonotype has a single count. One end of the junction does not line up with germline, which may come from a read error. J is TRBJ1-5 and V is TRBV10-3; D gene unclear. Germline values: CDR1 ENHRY, CDR2 SYGVKD. The length of the CDR3 is 14 residues. CDR3 DNA sequence: TGTGCCAGCAGTTATTGCGGGAACTATCAGCCCCAGCATTTT. It yields the protein CASSYCGNYQPQHF.

The chain recombines TRBV3-1 with TRBJ1-2, with no clear D. The CDR3 sequence is 15 residues long. Germline CDR1 and CDR2: LGHDT and YNNKEL (reference sequence). V dropped 5 bases and J dropped 3 bases, with 16 bases sitting between them. CDR3 residues: CASSIGSKIYYGYTF. DNA of the CDR3: TGTGCCAGCAGCATCGGTTCAAAGATTTACTATGGCTACACCTTC.

A word on this clonotype: With a much larger clone just one base away, this may be a read error. The chain has TRBV5-1 and TRBJ1-6; no reliable D call. Trimming took off 1 base at V and 10 bases at J, with 9 bases between the two ends. CDR1 and CDR2 from the germline V gene are SGHRS and YFSETQ. CDR3 length equals 13 residues. Written as DNA, the CDR3 is TGCGCCAGCAGCTTGATCAGAGAATCACCCCTCCACTTT. The encoded protein is CASSLIRESPLHF.

This clonotype was detected ten times or more. This CDR3 fails to terminate in the conserved phenylalanine or tryptophan, so it likely reflects a read error. The DNA is left out, because the CDR3 cannot be placed on it with certainty; the CDR3 is given as TCRdb lists it. The rearrangement links TRBV7-2 to TRBJ1-2; the table names TRBD1, a call not compared with the DNA. The CDR3 is made up of 13 amino acids, end residues included. Germline-derived CDR1 and CDR2 are SGHTA and FQGNSA. The CDR3 protein is CASSFKAGTAGTL.

The genes are TRBV14 and TRBJ2-2; 10 bases map to TRBD2. Germline V gives CDR1 SGHDN, CDR2 FVKESK. The CDR3 covers 14 residues. V gave up 3 bases and J gave up 9 bases; unmatched junction bases: 4. This CDR3 reads CASSQASGSRELFF. CDR3 in DNA: TGTGCCAGCAGCCAGGCTAGCGGGAGTAGGGAGCTGTTTTTT.

This clonotype was found many times. The J gene is TRBJ1-4, the V gene TRBV7-2; the D gene is possibly TRBD1 (6 bases). Germline CDR1 is SGHTA and CDR2 is FQGNSA. V was pared by 4 bases and J by 0 bases, with 12 bases between. The length of the CDR3 is 16 residues. This CDR3 is CASSSGQTSTNEKLFF. The CDR3, as DNA: TGTGCCAGCAGCTCCGGACAGACCTCAACTAATGAAAAACTGTTTTTT.

This clonotype was counted ten times or more. This sequence joins TRBV7-2 and TRBJ1-1, with D possibly TRBD1 on 6 matching bases. This CDR3 region has 12 residues. V lost 5 bases and J 7 bases, leaving 11 bases between the germline ends. From germline, CDR1 is SGHTA and CDR2 FQGNSA. The CDR3 DNA follows: TGTGCCAGCAGCCAACAGGGTAATGAAGCTTTCTTT. Its translation: CASSQQGNEAFF.

In the case of this clonotype: Without the conserved terminal phenylalanine or tryptophan, this CDR3 likely stems from a read error. V is TRBV12-3 or TRBV12-4 and J is TRBJ1-6, with D perhaps TRBD1 (5 bases). V lost 3 bases and J lost 7, with 10 bases in between. This CDR3 comprises 14 residues. The CDR3 protein is CASSLQGSNSPLHS. For the CDR3, the DNA is TGTGCCAGCAGTTTGCAGGGTTCAAATTCACCCCTCCACTCT.

There are a few counts of this clonotype. The rearrangement links TRBV7-8 to TRBJ1-6; a weak D match, TRBD1 (6 bases). This CDR3 spans 17 amino acids. Trimming cost V 5 bases and J 7 bases, with 21 bases left between them. From germline, CDR1 is SGHVS and CDR2 FQNEAQ. The CDR3 protein is CASSHPYTGSRNSPLHF. CDR3 nucleotides: TGTGCCAGCAGCCATCCGTATACAGGGAGCAGGAATTCACCCCTCCACTTT.

This clonotype was observed many times. CDR3: CSVAQALGGYTF. The CDR3 nucleotides are TGCAGCGTTGCCCAGGCCCTCGGGGGCTACACCTTC. The V call is TRBV29-1, the J call TRBJ1-2; no clear D gene. Trimming pared 4 bases from V and 8 bases from J, leaving 14 bases between. CDR1 and CDR2 from the germline V gene are SQVTM and ANQGSEA. This CDR3 is 12 amino acids long.

The V and J genes are TRBV7-2 and TRBJ1-5; D is perhaps TRBD1 (6 bases). Germline CDR1 SGHTA, CDR2 FQGNSA. V lost 5 bases and J lost 11, with 16 bases in between. This CDR3 is 13 amino acids long. In DNA, the CDR3 is TGTGCCAGCAGCCGGGGACATGGAGAGACCCAGCATTTT. Amino acids: CASSRGHGETQHF. Together with reference TRBV7-2 and TRBJ1-5, the CDR3 gives the full variable domain: GAGVSQSPSNKVTEKGKDVELRCDPISGHTALYWYRQSLGQGLEFLIYFQGNSAPDKSGLPSDRFSAERTGGSVSTLTIQRTQQEDSAVYLCASSRGHGETQHFGDGTRLSIL.

The sample holds one count of this clonotype. The junction differs from germline at one of its ends, possibly a read error. The chain couples TRBV5-4 to TRBJ1-2; a weak D match, TRBD1 (6 bases). The CDR3 covers 13 residues. The germline V gene encodes CDR1 SGHNT and CDR2 YYREEE (reference sequence). The CDR3 region is CASSLPGAVGCTF. As DNA, the CDR3 is TGTGCCAGCAGCCTCCCAGGGGCGGTTGGCTGCACCTTC. The variable domain in full, with the rest retrieved from reference TRBV5-4 and TRBJ1-2, is ETGVTQSPTHLIKTRGQQVTLRCSSQSGHNTVSWYQQALGQGPQFIFQYYREEENGRGNFPPRFSGLQFPNYSSELNVNALELDDSALYLCASSLPGAVGCTFGSGTRLTVV.

V and J are TRBV7-9 and TRBJ1-4; possibly TRBD1 for D (5 bases). CDR1 is SEHNR, CDR2 FQNEAQ, per germline (reference sequence). The CDR3 is 16 residues long. The V gene lost 5 bases and the J gene lost 0 bases, with 13 bases spanning the gap. The CDR3 here is CASSHRDRSTNEKLFF. The CDR3 DNA follows: TGTGCCAGCAGCCACCGGGACCGCTCAACTAATGAAAAACTGTTTTTT.

The chain links TRBV10-3 to TRBJ2-7; D might be TRBD1 (5 bases). CDR1 is ENHRY and CDR2 is SYGVKD in the germline V gene. V gave up 10 bases and J gave up 3 bases, with 16 bases separating them. The CDR3 covers 13 residues. CDR3 nucleotides: TGTGCCACCAGGTCAGGACACTTCTACGAGCAGTACTTC. Protein product: CATRSGHFYEQYF.

This clonotype occurred a few times. This chain links TRBV6-5 with TRBJ1-6, with D perhaps TRBD1 (5 bases). CDR1 and CDR2 from the germline V gene are MNHEY and SVGAGI. V gave up 6 bases and J gave up 0 bases, with 18 bases separating them. The CDR3 spans 18 residues. This CDR3 is CASRRQGQRSSYNSPLHF. The CDR3 DNA sequence: TGTGCCAGCAGACGTCAGGGCCAACGTAGCTCCTATAATTCACCCCTCCACTTT.

The rearrangement links TRBV4-1 to TRBJ1-4, with a possible D match to TRBD1 (6 bases). The germline gives CDR1 MGHRA, CDR2 YSYEKL. CDR3 length: 15 amino acids. V gave up 1 base and J gave up 7 bases, with 13 bases separating them. As DNA, the CDR3 is TGCGCCAGCAGCCAAGTTCTAACAGGGACTGAAAAACTGTTTTTT. It encodes CASSQVLTGTEKLFF.

This clonotype was detected a few times. The chain links TRBV12-3 or TRBV12-4 to TRBJ2-7, with D possibly TRBD1 on 6 matching bases. This CDR3 has 15 amino acids. The V and J ends lost 5 bases and 3 bases respectively, with 17 bases between them. CDR3 protein: CASSDVQGINYEQYF. In DNA, the CDR3 is TGTGCCAGCAGTGACGTACAGGGAATCAACTACGAGCAGTACTTC.

This rearrangement joins TRBV3-1 to TRBJ2-7; TRBD2 aligns across 10 bases. The trim removed 4 bases at V and 7 bases at J, leaving 7 bases unmatched. The CDR3 has 14 residues. CDR1 is LGHDT, CDR2 YNNKEL, per germline (reference sequence). The CDR3 bases are TGTGCCAGCAGCCCGAGCGGGAGGGCCCGAGAGCAGTACTTC. It encodes CASSPSGRAREQYF.

The chain has TRBV5-1 and TRBJ2-7, with D tentatively TRBD1 or TRBD2 (5 bases each). The CDR3 length is 16 residues. Trimming removed 1 base at V and 2 bases at J, with 16 bases between. The V gene's germline CDR1 is SGHRS and CDR2 YFSETQ. Here the CDR3 reads CASSLLGTYSPYEQYF. The CDR3 DNA reads TGCGCCAGCAGCTTGCTGGGGACGTATTCACCCTACGAGCAGTACTTC.

The rearrangement uses TRBV12-5 and TRBJ1-1; D call uncertain. Trimming removed 6 bases from V and 1 base from J, with 18 bases in between. Per germline, CDR1 LGHNT and CDR2 FRNRAP. The CDR3 extends over 16 amino acids. CDR3 residues: CASGPISFRGNTEAFF. DNA for the CDR3: TGTGCTAGTGGGCCCATTTCGTTCCGGGGGAACACTGAAGCTTTCTTT.

The CDR3 sequence: CSASPSAGRSNQPQHF. CDR3 bases: TGCAGTGCTTCCCCTAGCGCGGGACGGAGCAATCAGCCCCAGCATTTT. J is TRBJ1-5 and V is TRBV20-1, with D perhaps matching TRBD1 (5 bases). The V and J ends lost 5 bases and 1 base respectively, with 18 bases between them. Germline lookup yields CDR1 DFQATT and CDR2 SNEGSKA (reference sequence). The CDR3 is 16 residues long.

This chain uses TRBV4-3 with TRBJ1-1; D not resolved. V dropped 0 bases and J dropped 0 bases, with 8 bases sitting between them. The CDR3 extends over 15 amino acids. CDR1 and CDR2 (germline): LGHNA, YSLEER. The CDR3 loop is CASSQERVMNTEAFF. The CDR3 DNA reads as TGCGCCAGCAGCCAAGAAAGGGTTATGAACACTGAAGCTTTCTTT.

This clonotype has just a few counts. One base away lies a much larger clone, so this may be a sequencing read error. This chain uses TRBV9 with TRBJ2-7, with D possibly being TRBD2 (5 bases). The CDR3 length is 13 residues. CDR1 is SGDLS, CDR2 YYNGEE, per germline. The CDR3 region has the DNA TGTGCCAGCAGCCCGACGGACTCCTACGGGCAGTACTTC. The encoded protein is CASSPTDSYGQYF. Filled out from reference TRBV9 and TRBJ2-7, the complete variable domain reads DSGVTQTPKHLITATGQRVTLRCSPRSGDLSVYWYQQSLDQGLQFLIQYYNGEERAKGNILERFSAQQFPDLHSELNLSSLELGDSALYFCASSPTDSYGQYFGPGTRLTVT.

This clonotype was counted a few times. The gene calls are TRBV7-2 and TRBJ2-7; D might be TRBD1 (6 bases). V lost 2 bases to trimming and J lost 3 bases, with 14 bases between them. Germline V gene lookup returns CDR1 SGHTA and CDR2 FQGNSA. This CDR3 has 15 amino acids. CDR3 residues: CASSLQRTANYEQYF. CDR3 in DNA: TGTGCCAGCAGCTTACAACGGACAGCTAACTACGAGCAGTACTTC. Full variable domain (missing parts from reference TRBV7-2 and TRBJ2-7): GAGVSQSPSNKVTEKGKDVELRCDPISGHTALYWYRQSLGQGLEFLIYFQGNSAPDKSGLPSDRFSAERTGGSVSTLTIQRTQQEDSAVYLCASSLQRTANYEQYFGPGTRLTVT.

This chain uses TRBV20-1 with TRBJ2-5; 7 nucleotides line up with TRBD1. The CDR3 covers 13 residues. The germline CDR1 and CDR2 sequences are DFQATT and SNEGSKA (reference sequence). The ends lost 5 bases at V and 11 bases at J; junction bases unmatched: 14. DNA of the CDR3: TGCAGTGCTCCCCGGACAGGCGGAGGAGAGCAGTACTTC. It yields the protein CSAPRTGGGEQYF.

The chain links TRBV28 to TRBJ2-7; D unresolved. The CDR3 is 13 residues long. V was clipped by 10 bases and J by 3 bases, with 16 bases between them. Germline V gene lookup returns CDR1 MDHEN and CDR2 SYDVKM. CDR3 protein: CATSWTGYYEQYF. The CDR3 nucleotides are TGTGCCACCAGCTGGACCGGCTACTACGAGCAGTACTTC.

About this clonotype: Mismatch with germline at one junction end may stem from a read error. The chain has TRBV24-1 and TRBJ1-1, with TRBD1 identical over 8 bases. The CDR3 has 13 amino acids. Germline CDR1 is KGHDR and CDR2 is SFDVKD. CDR3 bases: TGTGCCAGCAGTCCATATACAGGGGGGGAAGCTTTCTTT. Translated, it gives CASSPYTGGEAFF.

The CDR3 nucleotides are TGTGCCAGCAGTAGGACAGGCGGGACCGGGGAGACCCAGTACTTC. This codes for CASSRTGGTGETQYF. This chain links TRBV6-5 with TRBJ2-5; a possible D gene is TRBD1 (7 bases). Germline CDR1 MNHEY, CDR2 SVGAGI. Trimming stripped 5 bases from V and 5 bases from J, with 18 bases between. The CDR3 has 15 residues.

Of note for this clonotype: This could be a read error, since a much larger clone is one nucleotide away. The gene calls are TRBV9 and TRBJ2-2; weak D call: TRBD2 (5 bases). Germline-derived CDR1 and CDR2 are SGDLS and YYNGEE. This CDR3 has 14 residues. CDR3 protein: CASGVGGSTGELFF. In nucleotides, the CDR3 is TGTGCCAGCGGCGTAGGAGGTAGCACCGGGGAGCTGTTTTTT.

This chain joins TRBV7-8 and TRBJ2-6; 8 bases line up with TRBD1. The V gene's germline CDR1 is SGHVS and CDR2 FQNEAQ. The CDR3 sequence is 16 residues long. Trimming took 6 bases from V and 2 from J; bases not matched to a gene: 6. The CDR3 reads CASSSTGAPGANVLTF. The CDR3 DNA sequence: TGTGCCAGCAGTTCGACAGGGGCTCCTGGGGCCAACGTCCTGACTTTC.

This clonotype occurred once. A clone one base away is much larger, so this may be a read error. The chain combines TRBV6-5 with TRBJ2-5; possibly TRBD2 for D (6 bases). The CDR3 extends over 11 amino acids. Germline V CDR1 and CDR2: MNHEY, SVGAGI. CDR3 sequence: CASTPRETQCF. The CDR3 nucleotides read TGTGCCAGCACCCCACGGGAGACCCAGTGCTTC.

The V and J genes are TRBV2 and TRBJ2-3, with D maybe TRBD2 (6 bases). Trimming removed 8 bases at V and 2 bases at J, with 8 bases between. The CDR3 is made up of 12 amino acids. Germline values: CDR1 SNHLY, CDR2 FYNNEI. The CDR3 region is CASGGNTDTQYF. In DNA form, the CDR3 reads TGTGCCAGCGGGGGGAACACAGATACGCAGTATTTT. Full variable domain (missing parts from reference TRBV2 and TRBJ2-3): EPEVTQTPSHQVTQMGQEVILRCVPISNHLYFYWYRQILGQKVEFLVSFYNNEISEKSEIFDDQFSVERPDGSNFTLKIRSTKLEDSAMYFCASGGNTDTQYFGPGTRLTVL.